Listed here are 8 T cell receptor beta chains from one sample, sequenced in a study of cytotoxic CD8 clonotypes in ibrutinib-treated CLL. Sequencing was performed with immunoSEQ multiplex PCR; in TCRdb, only in-frame clones are kept and a portion is missing. The sample holds tens of thousands of clones, 90% seen once. The material sequenced was PBMCs, taken after 12 months of ibrutinib treatment. All receptors come from a human donor with chronic lymphocytic leukemia.

J is TRBJ1-2 and V is TRBV6-1; tentative D call: TRBD1 (6 bases). The V end was cut by 0 bases, the J end by 4 bases, with 21 bases between. This CDR3 is 18 amino acids long. From germline, CDR1 is MNHNS and CDR2 SASEGT. The CDR3 region has the DNA TGTGCCAGCAGTGAAGCGCGGCCTGGGGGGGCGCAGGGCTATGGCTACACCTTC. Translation gives CASSEARPGGAQGYGYTF.

J is TRBJ2-7 and V is TRBV10-2, with unresolved D. The V gene's germline CDR1 is WSHSY and CDR2 SAAADI. The CDR3 runs 13 residues. V was cut by 5 bases and J by 1 base, with 9 bases left in between. In nucleotides, the CDR3 is TGCGCCAGCAGTCCCGGTTGGTCCTACGAGCAGTACTTC. Translation: CASSPGWSYEQYF.

The gene calls are TRBV10-3 and TRBJ1-1; D call uncertain. V was clipped by 5 bases and J by 0 bases, with 7 bases between them. The germline V gene has CDR1 ENHRY and CDR2 SYGVKD. The CDR3 spans 13 residues. The CDR3 protein is CAISLQLNTEAFF. The CDR3 DNA sequence: TGTGCCATCAGTCTCCAGCTGAACACTGAAGCTTTCTTT.

V is TRBV6-6 and J is TRBJ2-7; 15 bases map to TRBD2. The CDR3 is 15 amino acids. In germline, CDR1 is MNHNY, CDR2 SVGAGI (reference sequence). The DNA of the CDR3 is TGTGCATGCGGGACTAGCGGGAGGAGGTTGGACGAGCAGTACTTC. Translating gives CACGTSGRRLDEQYF.

The CDR3 DNA is TGTGCCAGCAGTTTTGTTTTAGGGGAAGGGAGGGACACTGAAGCTTTCTTT. It encodes CASSFVLGEGRDTEAFF. The chain carries TRBV28 and TRBJ1-1, with a weak D call TRBD1 (5 bases). Germline V gene data show CDR1 as MDHEN and CDR2 as SYDVKM. This CDR3 is built from 17 residues. Deletions cut 3 bases from V and 3 bases from J, with 20 bases between.

V usage is TRBV5-1 and J usage is TRBJ2-2, with D perhaps TRBD1 or TRBD2 (5 bases each). With 4 bases removed from V and 2 bases from J, the gap between germline ends came to 12 bases. This CDR3 has 15 amino acids. Germline V gives CDR1 SGHRS, CDR2 YFSETQ. CDR3 in DNA: TGCGCCAGCAGCACAGGACTTATAAACACCGGGGAGCTGTTTTTT. Translation gives CASSTGLINTGELFF. The full variable domain, completed using reference TRBV5-1 and TRBJ2-2, is KAGVTQTPRYLIKTRGQQVTLSCSPISGHRSVSWYQQTPGQGLQFLFEYFSETQRNKGNFPGRFSGRQFSNSRSEMNVSTLELGDSALYLCASSTGLINTGELFFGEGSRLTVL.

This chain joins TRBV4-3 and TRBJ2-7, with D possibly TRBD1 on 8 matching bases. Germline CDR1 LGHNA, CDR2 YSLEER. The CDR3 runs 14 residues. V lost 5 bases and J lost 4, with 15 bases in between. The CDR3 sequence: CASSFVQGGYEQYF. DNA of the CDR3: TGCGCCAGCAGCTTCGTACAGGGGGGGTACGAGCAGTACTTC.

This clone has a single count. The chain carries TRBV28 and TRBJ2-7; D unclear. Germline V gene lookup returns CDR1 MDHEN and CDR2 SYDVKM. V lost 2 bases to trimming and J lost 4 bases, with 12 bases between them. The CDR3 totals 14 residues. CDR3 loop: CASSLPPNRYEQYF. For the CDR3, the DNA is TGTGCCAGCAGTTTACCCCCCAACAGATACGAGCAGTACTTC.